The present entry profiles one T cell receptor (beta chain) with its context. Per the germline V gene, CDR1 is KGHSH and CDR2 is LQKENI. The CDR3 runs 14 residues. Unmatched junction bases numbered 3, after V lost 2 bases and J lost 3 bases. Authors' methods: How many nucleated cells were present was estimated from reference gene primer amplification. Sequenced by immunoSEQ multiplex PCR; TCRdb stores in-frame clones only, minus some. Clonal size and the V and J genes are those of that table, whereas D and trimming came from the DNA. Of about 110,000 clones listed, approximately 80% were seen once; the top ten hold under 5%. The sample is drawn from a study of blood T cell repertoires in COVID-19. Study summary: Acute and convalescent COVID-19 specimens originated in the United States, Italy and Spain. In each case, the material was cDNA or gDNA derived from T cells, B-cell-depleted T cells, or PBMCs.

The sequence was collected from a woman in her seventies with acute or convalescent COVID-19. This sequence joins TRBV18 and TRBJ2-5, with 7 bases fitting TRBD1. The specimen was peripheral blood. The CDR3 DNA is TGTGCCAGCTCACCAAGGACAGGTGAAGAGACCCAGTACTTC. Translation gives CASSPRTGEETQYF.